This passage covers 10 T cell receptor beta chains from one sample sequenced in a study of T cell changes during pregnancy in multiple sclerosis. Libraries were prepared by immunoSEQ multiplex PCR; TCRdb keeps only in-frame clonotypes and omits some of them. The data show 75,000 to 100,000 clones, roughly nine tenths seen once. The material was peripheral blood, obtained in the second trimester of pregnancy. These receptors were taken from a female donor in good health, enrolled as a control in a pregnancy study.

The chain links TRBV5-1 to TRBJ2-1; D may be TRBD2 (5 bases). Trimming removed 5 bases at V and 6 bases at J, with 6 bases between. The CDR3 covers 11 residues. In germline, CDR1 is SGHRS, CDR2 YFSETQ. The CDR3 nucleotides read TGCGCCAGCAGGAGGGTCAATGAGCAGTTCTTC. It encodes CASRRVNEQFF. The complete variable domain, with remaining parts taken from reference TRBV5-1 and TRBJ2-1, reads KAGVTQTPRYLIKTRGQQVTLSCSPISGHRSVSWYQQTPGQGLQFLFEYFSETQRNKGNFPGRFSGRQFSNSRSEMNVSTLELGDSALYLCASRRVNEQFFGPGTRLTVL.

The gene calls are TRBV28 and TRBJ1-1, with 7 positions matching TRBD1. CDR3 length equals 15 residues. Germline V gene lookup returns CDR1 MDHEN and CDR2 SYDVKM. Losses at the gene ends were 8 bases for V and 5 bases for J; bases not matched to a gene: 14. The CDR3 here is CASGDKTGWRTEAFF. CDR3 in DNA: TGTGCCAGCGGAGATAAGACAGGGTGGAGGACTGAAGCTTTCTTT. Supplemented by reference TRBV28 and TRBJ1-1, the full variable domain reads DVKVTQSSRYLVKRTGEKVFLECVQDMDHENMFWYRQDPGLGLRLIYFSYDVKMKEKGDIPEGYSVSREKKERFSLILESASTNQTSMYLCASGDKTGWRTEAFFGQGTRLTVV.

The chain recombines TRBV7-9 with TRBJ2-7; D gene ambiguous. Trimming pared 2 bases from V and 2 bases from J, leaving 10 bases between. The CDR3 loop spans 14 amino acids. From germline, CDR1 is SEHNR and CDR2 FQNEAQ (reference sequence). The CDR3 DNA is TGTGCCAGCAGCTTAATCGACGGAGCCTACGAGCAGTACTTC. Translated, it gives CASSLIDGAYEQYF. The variable domain in full, completed from reference TRBV7-9 and TRBJ2-7, reads DTGVSQNPRHKITKRGQNVTFRCDPISEHNRLYWYRQTLGQGPEFLTYFQNEAQLEKSRLLSDRFSAERPKGSFSTLEIQRTEQGDSAMYLCASSLIDGAYEQYFGPGTRLTVT.

This clone was found once. The rearrangement uses TRBV11-2 and TRBJ2-3; D possibly corresponds to TRBD1 (6 bases). CDR1 SGHAT and CDR2 FQNNGV come from the germline V gene. The V and J ends lost 5 bases and 4 bases respectively, with 13 bases between them. CDR3 length: 14 amino acids. CDR3 sequence: CASSIQGVPDTQYF. CDR3 nucleotide sequence: TGTGCCAGCAGCATACAGGGTGTTCCAGATACGCAGTATTTT.

J is TRBJ1-1 and V is TRBV5-5; weak D call: TRBD1 (6 bases). Germline V gene data show CDR1 as SGHKS and CDR2 as YYEKEE (reference sequence). CDR3 length equals 12 residues. V lost 0 bases and J 8 bases, leaving 8 bases between the germline ends. CDR3 nucleotide sequence: TGTGCCAGCAGCTTGGGCAGGGGAGAAGCTTTCTTT. Translation gives CASSLGRGEAFF.

The rearrangement uses TRBV9 and TRBJ2-7; D is perhaps TRBD2 (6 bases). The germline V and J ends were trimmed by 1 base and 2 bases, with 13 bases remaining between them. Germline V gene data show CDR1 as SGDLS and CDR2 as YYNGEE. This CDR3 is built from 15 residues. The CDR3 is CASSVPRSGAYEQYF. In nucleotides, the CDR3 is TGTGCCAGCAGCGTACCCCGCTCGGGGGCCTACGAGCAGTACTTC.

This rearrangement joins TRBV28 to TRBJ2-3; D is possibly TRBD2 (5 bases). This CDR3 contains 14 residues. Trimming shortened V by 5 bases and J by 1 base, and 10 bases separated the two germline ends. Germline V gene lookup returns CDR1 MDHEN and CDR2 SYDVKM. CDR3 sequence (DNA): TGTGCCAGCAGTCTCGAGAGGGGCACAGATACGCAGTATTTT. Translation gives CASSLERGTDTQYF.

The V gene is TRBV5-8, the J gene TRBJ1-2; possibly TRBD1 for D (6 bases). Trimming removed 4 bases at V and 2 bases at J, with 9 bases between. This CDR3 has 13 amino acids. Germline CDR1 is SGHTS and CDR2 is YDEGEE. The CDR3 nucleotides are TGTGCCAGCAGCCACAGGGACAACTATGGCTACACCTTC. It translates to CASSHRDNYGYTF.

V gene TRBV11-2 combines with J gene TRBJ1-1; TRBD1 aligns across 8 bases. After removal of 7 bases from V and 4 bases from J, the junction contained 11 bases not matched to a gene. The V gene's germline CDR1 is SGHAT and CDR2 FQNNGV. The CDR3 contains 15 residues. The CDR3 region has the DNA TGTGCCAGCAAGCGGTTGAGGACAGGGACCACTGAAGCTTTCTTT. It translates to CASKRLRTGTTEAFF.

The J gene is TRBJ1-5, the V gene TRBV30, with TRBD1 matching 10 bases. The germline V gene encodes CDR1 GTSNPN and CDR2 SVGIG (reference sequence). The CDR3 is 15 amino acids. Germline trimming cut 4 bases from V and 3 bases from J; bases unmatched to any gene: 6. Here the CDR3 reads CAWKTGGPNNQPQHF. In DNA form, the CDR3 reads TGTGCCTGGAAGACAGGGGGCCCAAACAATCAGCCCCAGCATTTT.